This T cell receptor (beta chain) was identified during a study of T cells in tumors after PD-1 blockade. Across the whole study: Daily vismodegib 150 mg continued in a subset of anti-PD-1-treated patients.

Trimming left V 2 bases short and J 1 base short, with 5 bases between. CDR3 length: 13 amino acids. Germline-derived CDR1 and CDR2 are SGHKS and YYEKEE (reference sequence). Clones were read by immunoSEQ multiplex PCR, and TCRdb kept only the in-frame ones, dropping some. Here the sample spans tens of thousands of clones, around 80% being singletons. Sequencing was performed on PBMCs, taken before anti-PD-1 treatment. The chain recombines TRBV5-5 with TRBJ2-3; no clear D gene. This clonotype was sampled from a human donor with basal cell carcinoma. For the CDR3, the DNA is TGTGCCAGCAGCTTAGCAGGCACAGATACGCAGTATTTT. It encodes CASSLAGTDTQYF.